The next 17 T cell receptor beta chains were all read from a single sample in a study of T cell responses to AZD1222 COVID-19 vaccine (dated by TCRdb to the early 2020s). What this sample's time point label stands for: about 28 days (+/-7) after the second vaccine dose. Libraries were built with the immunoSEQ multiplex PCR assay. Imported from immuneACCESS, the table was reduced by TCRdb to in-frame sequences with V and J called. These copies leave out some clones; in studies compared against another copy, an unresolved V gene accounts for under half, and the cause of the remainder is not known. In all, the sample holds about 180,000 clones, and approximately 94% of those were seen once. The ten largest make up 1.5% to 2% of the sample. This specimen was peripheral blood, taken 28 days after the second AZD1222 dose. Source of these receptors: an adult who received the AZD1222 COVID-19 vaccine.

The chain combines TRBV19 with TRBJ2-1; D is perhaps TRBD2 (5 bases). Germline V gene lookup returns CDR1 LNHDA and CDR2 SQIVND (reference sequence). The CDR3 consists of 16 residues. V was clipped by 3 bases and J by 3 bases, with 15 bases between them. The CDR3 DNA follows: TGTGCCAGTAGTATTGAACTGGACGGACTCTACAATGAGCAGTTCTTC. It codes for CASSIELDGLYNEQFF. The entire variable domain, with the rest obtained from reference TRBV19 and TRBJ2-1, is as follows: DGGITQSPKYLFRKEGQNVTLSCEQNLNHDAMYWYRQDPGQGLRLIYYSQIVNDFQKGDIAEGYSVSREKKESFPLTVTSAQKNPTAFYLCASSIELDGLYNEQFFGPGTRLTVL.

The genes are TRBV6-4 and TRBJ2-1, with a possible D match to TRBD2 (6 bases). Trimming cost V 0 bases and J 0 bases, with 9 bases left between them. The length of the CDR3 is 16 residues. The germline V gene has CDR1 MRHNA and CDR2 SNTAGT. This CDR3 is CASSDSGTGSYNEQFF. CDR3 coding DNA: TGTGCCAGCAGTGACTCGGGGACTGGCTCCTACAATGAGCAGTTCTTC.

V and J are TRBV28 and TRBJ1-1, with D uncertain. The CDR3 runs to 13 residues. Trimming pared 3 bases from V and 2 bases from J, leaving 7 bases between. Germline assignment: CDR1 MDHEN and CDR2 SYDVKM. The CDR3 DNA is TGTGCCAGCAGTTTTAGGCCAAACACTGAAGCTTTCTTT. It encodes CASSFRPNTEAFF.

The gene calls are TRBV7-9 and TRBJ1-2, with TRBD1 matching over 8 bases. CDR1 and CDR2 from the germline V gene are SEHNR and FQNEAQ (reference sequence). Trimming took 5 bases from V and 4 from J; bases not matched to a gene: 9. The CDR3 length is 15 residues. DNA of the CDR3: TGTGCCAGCAGCCCCTCGGACAGGGCGCGCTATGGCTACACCTTC. It codes for CASSPSDRARYGYTF.

The chain links TRBV11-2 to TRBJ1-1, with D uncertain. The germline gives CDR1 SGHAT, CDR2 FQNNGV. This CDR3 comprises 12 residues. The ends were cut back, 3 bases at V and 2 bases at J, with 4 bases in the middle. The DNA for the CDR3 is TGTGCCAGCAGCTTTCGCAACACTGAAGCTTTCTTT. Translated: CASSFRNTEAFF.

CDR3 sequence: CASSSTGGAGNTIYF. Written as DNA, the CDR3 is TGTGCCAGCAGCTCGACGGGGGGCGCTGGAAACACCATATATTTT. This chain links TRBV7-2 with TRBJ1-3, with D perhaps matching TRBD1 (6 bases). Trimming stripped 4 bases from V and 2 bases from J, with 12 bases between. The CDR3 loop spans 15 amino acids. CDR1 is SGHTA, CDR2 FQGNSA, per germline.

The V call is TRBV2, the J call TRBJ2-5; D may correspond to TRBD1 or TRBD2 (5 bases each). V lost 5 bases, J lost 3 bases, and 16 bases lay in between. The germline CDR1 and CDR2 sequences are SNHLY and FYNNEI. The CDR3 contains 15 residues. The CDR3 nucleotides are TGTGCCAGCAGTCCCCCCGGGACGATAAAAGAGACCCAGTACTTC. Protein sequence: CASSPPGTIKETQYF.

The rearrangement uses TRBV7-2 and TRBJ2-5; 8 bases fit TRBD2. The V gene's germline CDR1 is SGHTA and CDR2 FQGNSA. The CDR3 is 14 residues long. V dropped 7 bases and J dropped 2; count of bases not matched to a gene: 6. The CDR3 DNA reads as TGTGCCAGCATCATACTAGCGGCTCAAGAGACCCAGTACTTC. The encoded protein is CASIILAAQETQYF.

V usage is TRBV7-3 and J usage is TRBJ1-6; D not resolved. This CDR3 is built from 15 residues. The V end lost 3 bases, the J end lost 0 bases, and 6 bases lay between the germline ends. Germline-derived CDR1 and CDR2 are SGHTA and FQGTGA. CDR3 in amino acids: CASSFYPSYNSPLHF. The CDR3 DNA reads as TGTGCCAGCAGCTTTTACCCCTCCTATAATTCACCCCTCCACTTT.

The J gene is TRBJ1-2, the V gene TRBV28, with TRBD1 matching 7 bases. CDR1 and CDR2 (germline): MDHEN, SYDVKM. Trimming cost V 4 bases and J 8 bases; bases outside gene matches: 4. This CDR3 has 12 residues. The CDR3 sequence is CASSSQGEGYTF. DNA for the CDR3: TGTGCCAGCAGTTCTCAGGGGGAGGGCTACACCTTC.

This chain links TRBV6-1 with TRBJ1-1, with D possibly matching TRBD1 (6 bases). V dropped 2 bases and J dropped 1 base, with 11 bases sitting between them. Germline CDR1 MNHNS, CDR2 SASEGT. There are 15 residues in the CDR3. This chain's CDR3 is CASSEPGGQNTEAFF. In DNA form, the CDR3 reads TGTGCCAGCAGTGAACCCGGGGGCCAGAACACTGAAGCTTTCTTT.

The chain couples TRBV14 to TRBJ1-6; no definite D call. The CDR3 is made up of 15 amino acids. The germline V and J ends were trimmed by 1 base and 9 bases, with 13 bases remaining between them. CDR1 SGHDN and CDR2 FVKESK come from the germline V gene. The CDR3 DNA reads as TGTGCCAGCAGCCAAGCTCTGGACGCGGGTTCACCCCTCCACTTT. Its translation: CASSQALDAGSPLHF.

The chain couples TRBV7-9 to TRBJ2-7; D may be TRBD1 or TRBD2 (5 bases each). The germline V gene encodes CDR1 SEHNR and CDR2 FQNEAQ (reference sequence). V was shortened by 10 bases and J by 0 bases, with 13 bases between the two germline ends. CDR3 length: 13 amino acids. The CDR3 region is CAIEGPDSYEQYF. DNA for the CDR3: TGTGCCATTGAGGGACCAGACTCCTACGAGCAGTACTTC.

The J gene is TRBJ2-5, the V gene TRBV12-3 or TRBV12-4, with D perhaps TRBD1 or TRBD2 (5 bases each). The ends were cut back, 3 bases at V and 9 bases at J, with 14 bases in the middle. The CDR3 loop spans 13 amino acids. The CDR3 protein is CASSLRDLWSQYF. The DNA for the CDR3 is TGTGCCAGCAGTTTGAGGGACCTGTGGTCCCAGTACTTC.

This chain links TRBV28 with TRBJ2-3; D is undetermined. The CDR3 consists of 15 residues. Trimming took off 6 bases at V and 2 bases at J, with 15 bases between the two ends. CDR1 is MDHEN, CDR2 SYDVKM, per germline. The CDR3, as DNA: TGTGCCAGCAGCTCCGGGCGGCGGAACACAGATACGCAGTATTTT. Its protein is CASSSGRRNTDTQYF.

The rearrangement links TRBV9 to TRBJ2-1; 13 positions match TRBD2. Germline lookup yields CDR1 SGDLS and CDR2 YYNGEE. The CDR3 covers 16 residues. The V and J ends lost 3 bases and 7 bases, in that order; junction bases with no gene match: 7. In DNA form, the CDR3 reads TGTGCCAGCAGCGGTGGACTAGCGGGAGAGTTTAATGAGCAGTTCTTC. It specifies CASSGGLAGEFNEQFF.

The genes are TRBV5-1 and TRBJ1-2; TRBD1 matches 8 bases. V lost 2 bases to trimming and J lost 6 bases; unmatched junction nucleotides: 9. Germline values: CDR1 SGHRS, CDR2 YFSETQ. The length of the CDR3 is 15 residues. The CDR3 nucleotides are TGCGCCAGCAGCTTTCGACCGGGACAGGATAATGGCTACACCTTC. This sequence encodes CASSFRPGQDNGYTF.